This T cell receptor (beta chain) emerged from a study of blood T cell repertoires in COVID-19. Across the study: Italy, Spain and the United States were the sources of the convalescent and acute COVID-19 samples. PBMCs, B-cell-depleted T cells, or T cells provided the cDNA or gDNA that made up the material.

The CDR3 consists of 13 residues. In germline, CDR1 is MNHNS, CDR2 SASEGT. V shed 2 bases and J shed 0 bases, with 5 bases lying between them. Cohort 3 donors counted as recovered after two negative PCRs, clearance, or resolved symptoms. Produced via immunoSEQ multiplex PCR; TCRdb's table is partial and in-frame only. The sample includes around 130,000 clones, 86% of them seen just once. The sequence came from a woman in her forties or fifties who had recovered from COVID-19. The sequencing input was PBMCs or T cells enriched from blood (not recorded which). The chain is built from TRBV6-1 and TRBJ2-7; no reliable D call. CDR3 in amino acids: CASSETTSYEQYF. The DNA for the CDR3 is TGTGCCAGCAGTGAAACAACCTCCTACGAGCAGTACTTC.